The rows below give T cell receptor beta chains drawn from one sample of a study of blood T cell repertoires in COVID-19. Assay used: immunoSEQ multiplex PCR; TCRdb lists only in-frame clones, some missing. The sample consists of approximately 47,000 clones, 75% to 90% of them appearing once. Material for sequencing was peripheral blood. The receptors were gathered from a human donor with active COVID-19. The donor label of this sample is uncertain. CDR3s include the opening cysteine and the closing phenylalanine or tryptophan. A D gene is named only where the DNA matches it firmly. Part of the rows lack a size; the others show once, few, many or a class for expanded clones.

V,J,size,D,length,DNA,CDR3
TRBV3-1/TRBV3-2,TRBJ1-4,.,.,13,TGTGCCAGCAGCCTTCGGAGCGGGCAAAAACTGTTTTTT,CASSLRSGQKLFF
TRBV15,TRBJ2-1,.,TRBD2,17,TGTGCCACCAGCAGAGATCCTGGGACTAGCGGGAGCAATGAGCAGTTCTTC,CATSRDPGTSGSNEQFF
TRBV14,TRBJ2-3,.,.,16,TGTGCCAGCAGCCAAGGACTAGATTTTGGTGAAGATACGCAGTATTTT,CASSQGLDFGEDTQYF
TRBV15,TRBJ2-7,.,.,13,TGTGCCACCAGCAGAGATCCGGGTTACGAGCAGTACTTC,CATSRDPGYEQYF
TRBV6-4,TRBJ1-2,.,.,13,TGTGCCAGCAGTGTCGACAGGAACTATGGCTACACCTTC,CASSVDRNYGYTF
TRBV28,TRBJ2-1,.,TRBD2,14,TGTGCCAGCACTTCTAGCGGGAGCTTCCGGGAGCAGTTCTTC,CASTSSGSFREQFF
TRBV27,TRBJ2-7,.,TRBD1,15,TGTGCCAGCAGTTTACGGTCGGACAGGGTGGACGAGCAGTACTTC,CASSLRSDRVDEQYF
TRBV4-3,TRBJ1-1,.,.,14,TGCGCCAGCAGCCAAGATGCAAGAGGCACTGAAGCTTTCTTT,CASSQDARGTEAFF
TRBV3-1/TRBV3-2,TRBJ1-5,.,TRBD1,14,TGTGCCAGCAGCGATACAGGGGTCAATCAGCCCCAGCATTTT,CASSDTGVNQPQHF
TRBV4-3,TRBJ2-1,.,TRBD2,15,TGCGCCAGCAGCCCGACTAGCGGGAGTTTTAATGAGCAGTTCTTC,CASSPTSGSFNEQFF
TRBV6-5,TRBJ1-6,once,.,15,TGTGCCAGCAGTCCCTGGGGGGTAAAGGGATCACCCCTCCACTTT,CASSPWGVKGSPLHF
TRBV28,TRBJ2-7,.,TRBD1,12,TGTGCCACCGACAGGGGTTCCAACGAGCAGTACTTC,CATDRGSNEQYF
TRBV19,TRBJ2-1,.,TRBD2,15,TGTGCCAGTAGTCCACTAGCGGGAGCAAGAGATGAGCAGTTCTTC,CASSPLAGARDEQFF
TRBV18,TRBJ1-2,.,.,15,TGTGCCAGCTCACCAAGTCTGTCACGGAACTATGGCTACACCTTC,CASSPSLSRNYGYTF
TRBV4-2,TRBJ2-7,.,.,12,TGTGCCAGCAGCCAAGGAGGGCCCGAGCAGTACTTC,CASSQGGPEQYF
TRBV19,TRBJ2-3,.,TRBD2,16,TGTGCCAGTAGTATAGGGACTAGCGGGGGAGGAGATACGCAGTATTTT,CASSIGTSGGGDTQYF
TRBV11-3,TRBJ1-1,.,.,14,TGTGCCAGCAGCTTGACGGTCGCGGGGGCTGAAGCTTTCTTT,CASSLTVAGAEAFF
TRBV5-4,TRBJ1-6,.,.,13,TGTGCCAGCAGCTTGGCCGGGAATTCACCCCTCCACTTT,CASSLAGNSPLHF
TRBV7-2,TRBJ2-7,.,TRBD2,14,TGTGCCAGCAGCGCCCTACTAGCGAGCTACGAGCAGTACTTC,CASSALLASYEQYF
TRBV27,TRBJ1-2,.,TRBD1,18,TGTGCCAGCAGTTCCCGGGACAGGGGGCGCGTAGCTAACTATGGCTACACCTTC,CASSSRDRGRVANYGYTF
TRBV7-2,TRBJ1-5,.,.,14,TGTGCCAGCAGCCAAAGGTCGGGTGATCAGCCCCAGCATTTT,CASSQRSGDQPQHF
TRBV2,TRBJ2-1,.,TRBD1,14,TGTGCCAGCAGTTGGGACAGCGATTACAATGAGCAGTTCTTC,CASSWDSDYNEQFF
TRBV19,TRBJ1-6,once,.,15,TGTGCCAGTAGTATAGCGGGACTTAAGGATTCACCCCTCCACTTT,CASSIAGLKDSPLHF
TRBV29-1,TRBJ2-7,.,.,13,TGCAGCGTGGAGGGAGGAATCTACTACGAGCAGTACTTC,CSVEGGIYYEQYF
TRBV6-5,TRBJ1-2,.,.,16,TGTGCCAGCAGTTACGGCGGAGGGTCAGCTAACTATGGCTACACCTTC,CASSYGGGSANYGYTF
TRBV11-2,TRBJ2-7,.,TRBD2,15,TGTGCCAGCAGCTTACCGGGGGGAATAGGCTACGAGCAGTACTTC,CASSLPGGIGYEQYF
TRBV11-3,TRBJ2-2,few,TRBD2,17,TGTGCCAGCAGCTTAGACGCTAGCGGGGTATATCGCGGGGAGCTGTTTTTT,CASSLDASGVYRGELFF
TRBV19,TRBJ2-7,.,.,14,TGTGCCAGTAGTCCGACTGGATTTTCCTACGAGCAGTACTTC,CASSPTGFSYEQYF
TRBV5-1,TRBJ2-1,.,.,15,TGCGCCAGCAGCTCACAGACGAATTCCTACAATGAGCAGTTCTTC,CASSSQTNSYNEQFF
TRBV2,TRBJ1-6,.,.,14,TGTGCCAGCGCGGCCGCCCACAATAATTCACCCCTCCACTTT,CASAAAHNNSPLHF
TRBV6-6,TRBJ2-6,once,.,16,TGTGCCAGCAGGCTGCCCTGGGCCTCTGGGGCCAACGTCCTGACTTTC,CASRLPWASGANVLTF
TRBV19,TRBJ1-2,.,.,13,TGTGCCAGTAGCGGTCTAACTAACTATGGCTACACCTTC,CASSGLTNYGYTF
TRBV19,TRBJ2-1,.,.,14,TGTGCCAGTAGTGAATTGGGGGGAGGCAATGAGCAGTTCTTC,CASSELGGGNEQFF
TRBV19,TRBJ1-5,.,TRBD1,17,TGTGCCAGTAGTACCCATATCAAGACAGGGAATAATCAGCCCCAGCATTTT,CASSTHIKTGNNQPQHF
TRBV27,TRBJ2-7,.,.,13,TGTGCCAGCAGTTTATCCTTTAGTTACGAGCAGTACTTC,CASSLSFSYEQYF
TRBV2,TRBJ2-4,.,.,14,TGTGCCAGCAGAGAAAAGCTAGCCAAAAACATTCAGTACTTC,CASREKLAKNIQYF
TRBV19,TRBJ2-5,few,TRBD2,15,TGTGCCAGTAGTATTACTAGCGGGAGGGAAGAGACCCAGTACTTC,CASSITSGREETQYF